Listed below are T cell receptor beta chains from one sample, sequenced in a study of blood T cell repertoires in COVID-19. Sequencing used immunoSEQ multiplex PCR; TCRdb keeps in-frame clones, though not all of them. Here the sample spans about 90,000 clones, more than 70% being singletons. Input material: peripheral blood. Receptors originate from a man in his fifties with COVID-19, enrolled during active disease. The CDR3 runs from the conserved cysteine through the conserved F or W. A D gene is named only where the DNA matches it firmly. Rows give clone size only sometimes, using once, few, many, or a class for an expanded clone.

NA	TRBJ2-1	TRBD2	TRBV5-1	CASSLVDSGVYNEQFF	TGCGCCAGCAGCTTGGTGGATAGCGGGGTCTACAATGAGCAGTTCTTC
NA	TRBJ2-3	NA	TRBV14	CASSQDGWATQYF	TGTGCCAGCAGCCAAGATGGCTGGGCTACGCAGTATTTT
NA	TRBJ2-7	TRBD1	TRBV14	CASSRGGQGFEQYF	TGTGCCAGCAGCCGAGGAGGACAGGGGTTCGAGCAGTACTTC
NA	TRBJ2-3	NA	TRBV4-1	CASSQTGIRTDTQYF	TGCGCCAGCAGCCAAACAGGGATTCGAACAGATACGCAGTATTTT
NA	TRBJ2-5	NA	TRBV29-1	CSARPRDNQETQYF	TGCAGCGCCCGCCCTCGGGACAATCAAGAGACCCAGTACTTC
NA	TRBJ1-1	TRBD1	TRBV28	CASSLHPPWTGGAVNTEAFF	TGTGCCAGCAGTTTACATCCCCCCTGGACAGGGGGCGCAGTGAACACTGAAGCTTTCTTT
NA	TRBJ2-7	NA	TRBV5-1	CASSLVSGAYEQYF	TGCGCCAGCAGCTTGGTGTCGGGGGCCTACGAGCAGTACTTC
NA	TRBJ2-5	NA	TRBV5-1	CASSLAPGETQYF	TGCGCCAGCAGCTTGGCCCCGGGGGAGACCCAGTACTTC
NA	TRBJ2-1	NA	TRBV12-3/TRBV12-4	CASSPGRNEQFF	TGTGCCAGCAGCCCTGGGCGCAATGAGCAGTTCTTC
NA	TRBJ1-1	NA	TRBV3-1/TRBV3-2	CASSQVRGATEAFF	TGTGCCAGCAGCCAAGTAAGGGGCGCTACTGAAGCTTTCTTT
NA	TRBJ2-7	NA	TRBV12-3/TRBV12-4	CASSPPYGGEQYF	TGTGCCAGCAGCCCCCCGTATGGGGGGGAGCAGTACTTC
NA	TRBJ1-1	NA	TRBV7-9	CASSLAVSVEAFF	TGTGCCAGCAGCTTAGCGGTTTCAGTTGAAGCTTTCTTT
NA	TRBJ1-2	NA	TRBV18	CASSPGQGNGYTF	TGTGCCAGCTCACCGGGGCAGGGAAATGGCTACACCTTC
once	TRBJ1-5	NA	TRBV7-2	CASTPAGFNQPQHF	TGTGCCAGCACCCCCGCGGGGTTCAATCAGCCCCAGCATTTT
NA	TRBJ2-3	NA	TRBV7-9	CASSLDGTVGYF	TGTGCCAGCAGCTTAGATGGGACTGTCGGGTATTTT
NA	TRBJ1-4	NA	TRBV6-6	CASSSGGWATNEKLFF	TGTGCCAGCAGTTCGGGGGGCTGGGCAACTAATGAAAAACTGTTTTTT
NA	TRBJ2-1	TRBD2	TRBV10-1	CASSEVAGGLSSSYNEQFF	TGCGCCAGCAGTGAAGTAGCGGGGGGCCTCAGTAGCTCCTACAATGAGCAGTTCTTC
once	TRBJ1-5	NA	TRBV30	CAWSVGGVAGDQPQHF	TGTGCCTGGAGTGTTGGGGGCGTCGCGGGCGATCAGCCCCAGCATTTT
NA	TRBJ1-2	TRBD1	TRBV7-6	CASSLETGIGGYTF	TGTGCCAGCAGCTTAGAGACAGGGATTGGTGGCTACACCTTC
once	TRBJ2-7	TRBD1	TRBV3-1/TRBV3-2	CASSAGTANSYEQYF	TGTGCCAGCAGCGCCGGGACAGCAAATTCCTACGAGCAGTACTTC
NA	TRBJ2-1	TRBD2	TRBV19	CASSIATAGEQFF	TGTGCCAGTAGTATAGCCACAGCGGGGGAGCAGTTCTTC
NA	TRBJ2-1	NA	TRBV9	CASSVVGVDSYNEQFF	TGTGCCAGCAGCGTAGTAGGAGTAGACTCCTACAATGAGCAGTTCTTC
once	TRBJ2-1	TRBD2	TRBV7-6	CASSLVGAGVHNEQFF	TGTGCCAGCAGCTTAGTAGGAGCGGGGGTCCACAATGAGCAGTTCTTC
NA	TRBJ2-6	NA	TRBV28	CASSPRTDYSGANVLTF	TGTGCCAGCAGTCCCCGGACAGACTACTCTGGGGCCAACGTCCTGACTTTC
NA	TRBJ1-1	NA	TRBV4-3	CASSQDDSFTEAFF	TGCGCCAGCAGCCAAGACGACAGTTTCACTGAAGCTTTCTTT
few	TRBJ1-6	TRBD1	TRBV27	CASSSALQGNSPLHF	TGTGCCAGCAGTTCCGCCTTACAGGGGAATTCACCCCTCCACTTT
NA	TRBJ2-7	TRBD1	TRBV5-1	CASSGAGTARPYEQYF	TGCGCCAGCAGCGGAGCCGGGACAGCGAGACCCTACGAGCAGTACTTC
NA	TRBJ2-5	NA	TRBV15	CATSSLAGSQETQYF	TGTGCCACCAGCAGCCTTGCCGGGAGCCAAGAGACCCAGTACTTC
once	TRBJ1-5	NA	TRBV28	CASSYSDPANQPQHF	TGTGCCAGCAGTTACAGTGACCCGGCCAATCAGCCCCAGCATTTT
NA	TRBJ1-1	NA	TRBV5-1	CASSFPGENTEAFF	TGCGCCAGCAGCTTCCCAGGGGAGAACACTGAAGCTTTCTTT
NA	TRBJ2-2	TRBD2	TRBV4-2	CASSQEAGALTGELFF	TGTGCCAGCAGCCAAGAAGCGGGGGCCCTCACCGGGGAGCTGTTTTTT
NA	TRBJ2-3	TRBD2	TRBV5-1	CASSRGLAGGTSTDTQYF	TGCGCCAGCAGCCGTGGGTTAGCGGGGGGGACTAGCACAGATACGCAGTATTTT
NA	TRBJ1-2	NA	TRBV15	CATSSHPLTGTYGYTF	TGTGCCACCAGCTCCCACCCGTTAACAGGGACCTATGGCTACACCTTC
NA	TRBJ2-1	TRBD1	TRBV15	CATSRDPGGNEQFF	TGTGCCACCAGCAGAGACCCAGGGGGCAATGAGCAGTTCTTC
NA	TRBJ1-4	TRBD1	TRBV11-2	CASSTGTGYEKLFF	TGTGCCAGCAGCACGGGGACAGGCTATGAAAAACTGTTTTTT
NA	TRBJ1-6	NA	TRBV2	CASSKQGQDNSPLHF	TGTGCCAGCAGTAAACAGGGTCAAGATAATTCACCCCTCCACTTT
NA	TRBJ1-6	NA	TRBV27	CASSVEGRSDNSPLHF	TGTGCCAGCAGTGTGGAAGGCAGGTCGGATAATTCACCCCTCCACTTT
NA	TRBJ2-5	NA	TRBV28	CASSSLWASAQETQYF	TGTGCCAGCAGTTCGCTATGGGCTAGCGCACAAGAGACCCAGTACTTC
few	TRBJ2-7	TRBD2	TRBV6-2/TRBV6-3	CASSYSASGSYEQYF	TGTGCCAGCAGTTACTCGGCTAGCGGGTCCTACGAGCAGTACTTC
NA	TRBJ2-7	TRBD2	TRBV14	CASSYRGLAGGEQYF	TGTGCCAGCAGTTATCGGGGACTAGCGGGGGGTGAGCAGTACTTC
NA	TRBJ2-3	TRBD2	TRBV28	CASSPPPGGGADTQYF	TGTGCCAGCAGCCCCCCCCCTGGCGGGGGGGCAGATACGCAGTATTTT
once	TRBJ1-2	NA	TRBV21-1	CASSLTVCHGYTF	TGTGCCAGCAGCTTGACAGTATGCCATGGCTACACCTTC
NA	TRBJ2-1	NA	TRBV10-1	CASSESSGSYNEQFF	TGCGCCAGCAGTGAGTCAAGCGGCTCCTACAATGAGCAGTTCTTC
NA	TRBJ2-5	NA	TRBV2	CASSRGETQYF	TGTGCCAGCAGCCGAGGGGAGACCCAGTACTTC
NA	TRBJ1-5	NA	TRBV19	CASRPGGANQPQHF	TGTGCCAGTAGACCGGGGGGTGCCAATCAGCCCCAGCATTTT
NA	TRBJ1-1	TRBD1	TRBV12-3/TRBV12-4	CASSKTGETEAFF	TGTGCCAGCAGCAAGACAGGGGAGACTGAAGCTTTCTTT
NA	TRBJ1-5	TRBD1	TRBV30	CAWSVQGGQPQHF	TGTGCCTGGAGTGTACAGGGGGGGCAGCCCCAGCATTTT
NA	TRBJ1-5	TRBD1	TRBV5-5	CASSPDRGQGQPQHF	TGTGCCAGCAGCCCGGACAGGGGGCAGGGTCAGCCCCAGCATTTT
NA	TRBJ1-2	NA	TRBV2	CAGASTRQSYGYTF	TGTGCCGGCGCGTCGACCAGACAGTCCTATGGCTACACCTTC
NA	TRBJ2-3	NA	TRBV11-2	CASSYYGGDTQYF	TGTGCCAGCAGCTATTACGGCGGGGATACGCAGTATTTT
NA	TRBJ1-1	NA	TRBV13	CASRVVRNTEAFF	TGTGCCAGCAGGGTTGTCAGAAACACTGAAGCTTTCTTT
NA	TRBJ2-2	NA	TRBV7-2	CASSLRGRFRELFF	TGTGCCAGCAGCTTGAGAGGGAGGTTCCGGGAGCTGTTTTTT
once	TRBJ2-3	TRBD2	TRBV5-4	CASSLTSGGSDTQYF	TGTGCCAGCAGCTTGACTAGCGGGGGATCGGATACGCAGTATTTT
NA	TRBJ2-5	TRBD2	TRBV30	CAWGLAGGLQETQYF	TGTGCCTGGGGACTAGCGGGGGGCCTCCAAGAGACCCAGTACTTC
once	TRBJ1-1	NA	TRBV6-5	CASTNIQDRLSEAFF	TGTGCCAGCACCAACATACAGGACCGGTTGTCTGAAGCTTTCTTT
NA	TRBJ1-5	NA	TRBV19	CASTKEGLGNQPQHF	TGTGCCAGTACCAAAGAGGGCCTGGGCAATCAGCCCCAGCATTTT
NA	TRBJ1-2	NA	TRBV19	CASSIDPSGYTF	TGTGCCAGTAGTATAGATCCGAGTGGCTACACCTTC
NA	TRBJ1-4	NA	TRBV7-9	CASSSRTGGVSEKLFF	TGTGCCAGCAGCTCAAGAACCGGGGGGGTTAGTGAAAAACTGTTTTTT
NA	TRBJ1-6	TRBD1	TRBV5-1	CASSPDGTGGSPLHF	TGCGCCAGCAGCCCGGACGGGACAGGTGGCTCACCCCTCCACTTT
NA	TRBJ2-1	TRBD2	TRBV5-1	CASSLGLAGIDEQFF	TGCGCCAGCAGCTTGGGGCTAGCGGGGATCGATGAGCAGTTCTTC